The 2 T cell receptor beta chains below all came from one sample that was sequenced in a study of blood T cell repertoires in COVID-19. Produced via immunoSEQ multiplex PCR; TCRdb's table is partial and in-frame only. The sample yields roughly 150,000 clones, over 75% seen once. The sequenced sample consisted of peripheral blood. These TCRs come from a woman between 35 and 50 years old with acute or convalescent COVID-19.

This clone was seen only once. The CDR3 sequence is CASKPSGGNTDTQYF. The CDR3 nucleotides read TGTGCCAGCAAGCCAAGCGGGGGGAACACAGATACGCAGTATTTT. The chain is built from TRBV6-5 and TRBJ2-3; 9 nucleotides agree with TRBD2. Germline assignment: CDR1 MNHEY and CDR2 SVGAGI. After removal of 7 bases from V and 2 bases from J, the junction contained 7 bases not matched to a gene. This CDR3 comprises 15 residues.

A single count supports this clone. The chain is built from TRBV24-1 and TRBJ2-1; 9 nucleotides agree with TRBD1. CDR3 length: 12 amino acids. Unmatched junction bases numbered 4, after V lost 9 bases and J lost 8 bases. Germline CDR1 and CDR2: KGHDR and SFDVKD. The CDR3 nucleotides are TGTGCCACCGCACAGGGGGCTTATGAGCAGTTCTTC. The encoded protein is CATAQGAYEQFF.